This T cell receptor beta chain was observed in a study of T cell changes during pregnancy in multiple sclerosis. Sequencing used immunoSEQ multiplex PCR; TCRdb keeps in-frame clones, though not all of them. Of tens of thousands of clones listed, roughly 92% are singletons. CDR1 is SGHNT, CDR2 YYREEE, per germline (reference sequence). CDR3 size: 13 residues. Trimming cost V 2 bases and J 4 bases, with 7 bases left between them. The rearrangement links TRBV5-4 to TRBJ2-1, with D maybe TRBD2 (6 bases). The sequence was obtained from a female donor with multiple sclerosis, enrolled in a pregnancy study. The specimen comprised CD4+ T cells from peripheral blood mononuclear cells, sampled before pregnancy. This CDR3 reads CASSLGTYNEQFF. The CDR3 nucleotides read TGTGCCAGCAGCTTAGGGACTTACAATGAGCAGTTCTTC.